The clone carrying this T cell receptor (beta chain) has only a few counts. The target antigen is unknown. The CDR3 runs 15 residues. The ends were cut back, 3 bases at V and 2 bases at J, with 15 bases in the middle. Germline CDR1 and CDR2: SGDLS and YYNGEE. The data stem from a study of Ad26.COV2.S vaccination and SARS-CoV-2 variants. The method was immunoSEQ multiplex PCR; TCRdb's version includes in-frame clones alone and lacks a portion of them. The table records about 180,000 clones, approximately 88% of them present only once. Study conclusions and caveats: Reported findings describe substantial breadth in spike-specific CD8+ and CD4+ T cell responses following vaccination.

This receptor was taken from a human donor who had recovered from COVID-19. The rearrangement uses TRBV9 and TRBJ2-7; D is possibly TRBD1 (6 bases). This specimen was peripheral blood, taken after recovery from COVID-19. The CDR3: CASSAGVGRTYEQYF. CDR3 coding DNA: TGTGCCAGCAGCGCAGGGGTTGGAAGGACCTACGAGCAGTACTTC. The whole variable domain, remainder taken from reference TRBV9 and TRBJ2-7, is DSGVTQTPKHLITATGQRVTLRCSPRSGDLSVYWYQQSLDQGLQFLIQYYNGEERAKGNILERFSAQQFPDLHSELNLSSLELGDSALYFCASSAGVGRTYEQYFGPGTRLTVT.